The TCR beta chain under discussion was sequenced for a study of T cell responses to AZD1222 COVID-19 vaccine. The assay was immunoSEQ multiplex PCR, and TCRdb's table has in-frame clones only and misses some. The sample shows approximately 150,000 clones, around 90% of them seen only once. Comment on this clone: As yet, its antigen is unknown.

Per germline, CDR1 SGHRS and CDR2 YFSETQ. V was pared by 3 bases and J by 12 bases, with 14 bases of the junction left unmatched. The CDR3 totals 15 residues. Regarding the study as a whole: Scientists sampled the repertoires only once the peak T cell response had passed. There were mostly white British donors and more females than males, and clonal diversity was possibly underestimated.

This chain connects TRBV5-1 to TRBJ2-1; 8 positions agree with TRBD1. The sequenced sample was peripheral blood, obtained on day 0 of AZD1222 vaccination. The receptor's source is an adult in good health. CDR3 bases: TGCGCCAGCAGCTCATTGACAGGGGCAATAATTGGGCAGTTCTTC. It translates to CASSSLTGAIIGQFF.